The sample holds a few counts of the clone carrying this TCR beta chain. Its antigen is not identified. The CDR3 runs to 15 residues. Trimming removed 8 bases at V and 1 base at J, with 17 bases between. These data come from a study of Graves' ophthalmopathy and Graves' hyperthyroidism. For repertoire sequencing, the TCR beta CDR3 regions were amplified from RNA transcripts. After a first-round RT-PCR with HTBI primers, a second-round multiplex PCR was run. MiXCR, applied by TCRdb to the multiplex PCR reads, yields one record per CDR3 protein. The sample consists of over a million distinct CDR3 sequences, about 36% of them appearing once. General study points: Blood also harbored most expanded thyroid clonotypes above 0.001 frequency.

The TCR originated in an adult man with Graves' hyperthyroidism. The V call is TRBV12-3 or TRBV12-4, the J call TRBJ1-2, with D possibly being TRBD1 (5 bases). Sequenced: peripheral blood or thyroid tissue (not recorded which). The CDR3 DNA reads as TGTGCCAGCTGGCCGGGACCCAACTTTAACTATGGCTACACCTTC. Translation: CASWPGPNFNYGYTF.